Below, one TCR beta chain is given with its context. The antigen remains unidentified. These data come from a study of identical twins. The study's findings and limits: Cross-sectional statistics, not tracking of the same donors, supported the conclusions.

CDR3 length equals 15 residues. Losses at the gene ends were 4 bases for V and 10 bases for J; bases not matched to a gene: 11. Germline V gene sequence: CDR1 MDHEN, CDR2 SYDVKM. TCRdb passed the 5' RACE reads through MiXCR, listing each CDR3 protein once. The sample yields roughly 1.6 million distinct CDR3 sequences, about 30% seen once. The sequencing sample was made of cord blood. J is TRBJ2-1 and V is TRBV28, with 9 bases identical to TRBD2. This receptor was taken from a newborn girl in good health. CDR3 protein: CASSSSSGIEYEQFF. The CDR3 DNA sequence: TGTGCCAGCAGTTCCTCTAGCGGGATAGAGTACGAGCAGTTCTTC. Using reference TRBV28 and TRBJ2-1 for the parts outside the CDR3, the full variable domain is DVKVTQSSRYLVKRTGEKVFLECVQDMDHENMFWYRQDPGLGLRLIYFSYDVKMKEKGDIPEGYSVSREKKERFSLILESASTNQTSMYLCASSSSSGIEYEQFFGPGTRLTVL.